The 9 T cell receptor beta chains listed next were all sequenced from one sample in a study of cytomegalovirus exposure and HLA in healthy donors. PCR involved 60 Vbeta and 13 Jbeta primers. TCRdb keeps only in-frame clones here, not all; method: immunoSEQ multiplex PCR. This sample's table has approximately 190,000 clones. Sequenced sample: PBMCs. These receptors originate from a man aged 25 to 40 in good health and CMV-seronegative.

The V gene is TRBV5-8, the J gene TRBJ2-1; tentative D call: TRBD2 (5 bases). The CDR3 is made up of 15 amino acids. CDR1 is SGHTS, CDR2 YDEGEE, per germline. V was pared by 0 bases and J by 8 bases, with 15 bases between. CDR3: CASSLAPTRRHEQFF. The CDR3, as DNA: TGTGCCAGCAGCTTGGCCCCCACTAGGAGACATGAGCAGTTCTTC.

The rearrangement links TRBV7-2 to TRBJ1-5; D uncertain. The CDR3 length is 14 residues. V lost 1 base and J lost 5, with 9 bases in between. The germline V gene encodes CDR1 SGHTA and CDR2 FQGNSA. Written as DNA, the CDR3 is TGTGCCAGCAGCTTAGGTCAGGCAGATCAGCCCCAGCATTTT. Translated: CASSLGQADQPQHF.

The chain couples TRBV4-1 to TRBJ2-5; weak D call: TRBD1 (6 bases). This CDR3 is 15 amino acids long. Trimming removed 2 bases from V and 4 bases from J, with 14 bases in between. Per germline, CDR1 MGHRA and CDR2 YSYEKL. The CDR3 DNA reads TGCGCCAGCAGCCAATATTCGACAGGTCTAGAGACCCAGTACTTC. The encoded protein is CASSQYSTGLETQYF.

V is TRBV9 and J is TRBJ2-1; D might be TRBD1 (6 bases). Germline lookup yields CDR1 SGDLS and CDR2 YYNGEE. The CDR3 runs to 16 residues. V dropped 2 bases and J dropped 6 bases, with 18 bases sitting between them. CDR3 residues: CASSVSLQGRINEQFF. The CDR3 DNA is TGTGCCAGCAGCGTTTCTTTACAGGGTCGGATCAATGAGCAGTTCTTC.

Here the CDR3 reads CASSFNGGQETQYF. CDR3 bases: TGTGCCAGCAGCTTTAATGGGGGGCAAGAGACCCAGTACTTC. V usage is TRBV7-6 and J usage is TRBJ2-5; maybe TRBD2 (6 bases). Germline-derived CDR1 and CDR2 are SGHVS and FNYEAQ. This CDR3 has 14 residues. Trimming removed 3 bases from V and 2 bases from J, with 10 bases in between.

As DNA, the CDR3 is TGTGCCAGCCGGGATCCCTTGGGGGGCTACACCTTC. Amino acid sequence: CASRDPLGGYTF. The V gene is TRBV5-4, the J gene TRBJ1-2; D not certain. CDR3 length equals 12 residues. Germline V gene lookup returns CDR1 SGHNT and CDR2 YYREEE (reference sequence). Trimming stripped 7 bases from V and 8 bases from J, with 15 bases between.

The CDR3 DNA follows: TGTGCCAGCAGTCGGCGGACTACGCTGAGGGATACGCAGTATTTT. Its protein product is CASSRRTTLRDTQYF. The chain combines TRBV28 with TRBJ2-3, with D tentatively TRBD2 (6 bases). Germline V gene sequence: CDR1 MDHEN, CDR2 SYDVKM. Trimming took off 5 bases at V and 6 bases at J, with 18 bases between the two ends. The CDR3 has 15 amino acids.

The V gene is TRBV28, the J gene TRBJ2-7, with D possibly matching TRBD1 (6 bases). Germline CDR1 is MDHEN and CDR2 is SYDVKM. The CDR3 sequence is 13 residues long. Trimming removed 6 bases at V and 4 bases at J, with 13 bases between. The CDR3 DNA sequence: TGTGCCAGCAGAAGGACAGCAGAATACGAGCAGTACTTC. It specifies CASRRTAEYEQYF. Full variable domain (missing parts from reference TRBV28 and TRBJ2-7): DVKVTQSSRYLVKRTGEKVFLECVQDMDHENMFWYRQDPGLGLRLIYFSYDVKMKEKGDIPEGYSVSREKKERFSLILESASTNQTSMYLCASRRTAEYEQYFGPGTRLTVT.

The chain carries TRBV10-3 and TRBJ2-2; TRBD1 matches at 7 bases. Germline CDR1 and CDR2: ENHRY and SYGVKD. Trimming cost V 6 bases and J 6 bases; bases outside gene matches: 1. CDR3 size: 12 residues. CDR3 loop: CAIRTGPGELFF. The CDR3 nucleotides are TGTGCCATCAGGACAGGGCCCGGGGAGCTGTTTTTT.